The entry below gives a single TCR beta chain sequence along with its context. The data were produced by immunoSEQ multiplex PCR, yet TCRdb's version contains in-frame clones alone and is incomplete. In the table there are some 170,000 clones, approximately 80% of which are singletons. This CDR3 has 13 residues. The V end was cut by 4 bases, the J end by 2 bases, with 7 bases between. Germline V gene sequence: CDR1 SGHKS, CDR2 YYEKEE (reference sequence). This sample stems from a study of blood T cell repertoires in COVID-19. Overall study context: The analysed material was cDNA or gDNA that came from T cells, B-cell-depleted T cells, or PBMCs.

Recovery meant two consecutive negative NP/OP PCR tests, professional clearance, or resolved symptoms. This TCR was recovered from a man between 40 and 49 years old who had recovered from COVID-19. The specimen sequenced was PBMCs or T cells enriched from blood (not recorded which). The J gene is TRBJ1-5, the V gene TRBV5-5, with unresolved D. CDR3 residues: CASSGGGNQPQHF. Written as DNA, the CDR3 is TGTGCCAGCAGCGGCGGGGGCAATCAGCCCCAGCATTTT.